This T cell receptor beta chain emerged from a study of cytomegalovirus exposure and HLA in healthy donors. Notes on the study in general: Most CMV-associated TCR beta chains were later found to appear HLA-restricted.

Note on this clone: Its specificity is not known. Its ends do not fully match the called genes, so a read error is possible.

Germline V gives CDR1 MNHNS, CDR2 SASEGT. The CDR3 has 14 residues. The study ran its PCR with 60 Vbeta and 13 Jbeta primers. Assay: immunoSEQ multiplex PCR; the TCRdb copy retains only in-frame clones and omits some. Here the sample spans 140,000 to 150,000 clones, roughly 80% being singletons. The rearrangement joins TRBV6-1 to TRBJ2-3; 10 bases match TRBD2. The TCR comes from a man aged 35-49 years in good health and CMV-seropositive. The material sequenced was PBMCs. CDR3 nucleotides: TGTGCCAGCAATGAACTAGCGGGATCAGATACGCAGTATTTT. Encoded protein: CASNELAGSDTQYF.